Listed below are T cell receptor beta chains from one sample, sequenced in a study of blood T cell repertoires in COVID-19. This table comes from immunoSEQ multiplex PCR, and its TCRdb copy is limited to in-frame clones, with some not included. The profile shows 87,000 or so clones, roughly 88% of them singletons. Specimen: peripheral blood. These receptors came from a woman aged 80 or older with COVID-19, enrolled during active disease. Each CDR3 is given with its conserved first and last residue. A D gene is named only where the DNA matches it firmly. Part of the rows lack a size; the others show once, few, many or a class for expanded clones.

J	V	size	D	CDR3	DNA
TRBJ2-5	TRBV7-9	NA	TRBD2	CASSPPYGRPLQETQYF	TGTGCCAGCAGCCCCCCCTACGGGAGGCCTCTCCAAGAGACCCAGTACTTC
TRBJ1-2	TRBV15	NA	NA	CATSRDFKQGKTYGYTF	TGTGCCACCAGCAGAGATTTTAAGCAGGGCAAGACTTATGGCTACACCTTC
TRBJ2-3	TRBV5-1	NA	NA	CASSLGQVVDTQYF	TGCGCCAGCAGCTTGGGACAGGTTGTAGATACGCAGTATTTT
TRBJ1-4	TRBV15	NA	NA	CATNPRGSNEKLFF	TGTGCCACCAACCCGAGGGGGTCTAATGAAAAACTGTTTTTT
TRBJ1-2	TRBV5-1	once	TRBD1	CASSLGQGPRGYTF	TGCGCCAGCAGCTTGGGACAGGGGCCACGAGGTTACACCTTC
TRBJ1-1	TRBV19	NA	NA	CASSMLAGPKNTEAFF	TGTGCCAGTAGTATGTTGGCAGGGCCGAAGAACACTGAAGCTTTCTTT
TRBJ1-4	TRBV7-2	few	NA	CASRLQMKTNEKLFF	TGTGCCAGCAGATTACAGATGAAGACTAATGAAAAACTGTTTTTT
TRBJ1-5	TRBV2	NA	NA	CASSDRVSNQPQHF	TGTGCCAGCAGTGACCGAGTGAGCAATCAGCCCCAGCATTTT
TRBJ1-4	TRBV20-1	NA	NA	CSASTRGTGKLFF	TGCAGTGCTAGTACCAGGGGTACCGGAAAACTGTTTTTT
TRBJ2-1	TRBV10-3	NA	TRBD1	CAIMGTVITGVFF	TGTGCCATCATGGGGACAGTAATAACAGGGGTCTTCTTC
TRBJ1-2	TRBV10-3	NA	NA	CAISQGGGYTF	TGTGCCATCAGCCAGGGCGGTGGCTACACCTTC
TRBJ2-7	TRBV19	NA	TRBD1	CASSITTGEAYEQYF	TGTGCCAGTAGTATTACGACAGGGGAGGCCTACGAGCAGTACTTC
TRBJ2-6	TRBV3-1/TRBV3-2	NA	NA	CASSHWAAGANVLTF	TGTGCCAGCAGCCACTGGGCAGCTGGGGCCAACGTCCTGACTTTC